The entry that follows covers one T cell receptor beta chain sequence. The antigen is unknown. TCRdb keeps only in-frame clones here, not all; method: immunoSEQ multiplex PCR. The sample lists about 1,400 clones; under 80% were seen once. These data come from a study of T cells in tumors after PD-1 blockade. Study context: Patients had no prior checkpoint blockade, systemic immunosuppressants, or anti-cancer therapy within 4 weeks.

The CDR3 consists of 12 residues. The V gene lost 3 bases and the J gene lost 2 bases, with 5 bases spanning the gap. The study's findings and limits: Clonal replacement appeared only between pre- and post-treatment samples. Blood contained roughly 43% of the tumor's TCR clonotypes.

Here the sequenced sample was tumor tissue, taken before anti-PD-1 treatment. The clonotype comes from a human donor with basal cell carcinoma. This chain connects TRBV12-3 or TRBV12-4 to TRBJ2-7; D is uncertain. In DNA form, the CDR3 reads TGTGCCAGCAGTTTTGGTACCTACGAGCAGTACTTC. It specifies CASSFGTYEQYF.